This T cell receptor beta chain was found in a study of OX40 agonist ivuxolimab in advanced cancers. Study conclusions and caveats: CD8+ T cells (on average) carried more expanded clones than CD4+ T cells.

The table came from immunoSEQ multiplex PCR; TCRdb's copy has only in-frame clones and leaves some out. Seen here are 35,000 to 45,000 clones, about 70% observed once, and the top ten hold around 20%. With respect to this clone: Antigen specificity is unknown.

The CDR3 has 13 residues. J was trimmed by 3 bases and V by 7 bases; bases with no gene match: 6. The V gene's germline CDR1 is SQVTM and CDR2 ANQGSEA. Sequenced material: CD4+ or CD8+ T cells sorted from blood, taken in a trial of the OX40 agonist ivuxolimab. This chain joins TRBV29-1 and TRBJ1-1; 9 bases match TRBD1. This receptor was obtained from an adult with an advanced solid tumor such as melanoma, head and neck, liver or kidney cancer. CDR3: CSATGGADTEAFF. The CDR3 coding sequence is TGCAGCGCCACAGGGGGCGCCGACACTGAAGCTTTCTTT.